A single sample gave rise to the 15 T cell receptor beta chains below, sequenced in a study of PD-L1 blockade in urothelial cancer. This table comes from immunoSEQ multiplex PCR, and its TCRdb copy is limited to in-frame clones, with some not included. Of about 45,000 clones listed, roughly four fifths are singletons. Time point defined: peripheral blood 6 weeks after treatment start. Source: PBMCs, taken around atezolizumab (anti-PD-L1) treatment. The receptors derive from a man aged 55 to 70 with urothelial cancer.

The CDR3: CASSLTRVTRNTGELFF. The DNA of the CDR3 is TGTGCCAGCAGCTTGACAAGAGTAACCCGGAACACCGGGGAGCTGTTTTTT. This chain uses TRBV11-2 with TRBJ2-2; no reliable D call. This CDR3 has 17 residues. The germline V gene has CDR1 SGHAT and CDR2 FQNNGV. Trimming removed 3 bases from V and 1 base from J, with 15 bases in between.

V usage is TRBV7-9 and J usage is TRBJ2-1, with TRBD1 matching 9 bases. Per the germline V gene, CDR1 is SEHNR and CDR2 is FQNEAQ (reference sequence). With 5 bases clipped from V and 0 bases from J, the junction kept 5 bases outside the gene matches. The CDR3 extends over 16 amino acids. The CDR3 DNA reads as TGTGCCAGCAGCACCCCGACAGGGGGCTCCTACAATGAGCAGTTCTTC. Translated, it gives CASSTPTGGSYNEQFF.

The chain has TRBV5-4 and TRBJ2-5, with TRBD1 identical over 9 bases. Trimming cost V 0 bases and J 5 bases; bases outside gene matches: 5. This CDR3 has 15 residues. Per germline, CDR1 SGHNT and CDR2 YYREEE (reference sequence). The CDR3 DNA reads TGTGCCAGCAGCTTGGGACAGGGGGTAGGTGAGACCCAGTACTTC. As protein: CASSLGQGVGETQYF.

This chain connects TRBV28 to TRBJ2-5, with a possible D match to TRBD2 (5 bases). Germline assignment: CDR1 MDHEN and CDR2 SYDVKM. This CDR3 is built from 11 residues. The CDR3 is CGSKGVETQYF. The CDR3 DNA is TGTGGAAGCAAGGGAGTGGAGACCCAGTACTTC.

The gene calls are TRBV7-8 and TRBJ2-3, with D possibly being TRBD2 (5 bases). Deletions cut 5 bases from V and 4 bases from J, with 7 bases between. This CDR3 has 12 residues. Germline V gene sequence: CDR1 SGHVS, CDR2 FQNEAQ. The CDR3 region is CASSRAADTQYF. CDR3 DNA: TGTGCCAGCAGCCGAGCGGCAGATACGCAGTATTTT.

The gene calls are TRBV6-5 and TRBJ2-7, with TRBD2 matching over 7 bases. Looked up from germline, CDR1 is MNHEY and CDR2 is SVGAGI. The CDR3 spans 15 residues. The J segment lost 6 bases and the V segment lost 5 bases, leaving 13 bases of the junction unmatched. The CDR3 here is CASSVLRDYWGEQYF. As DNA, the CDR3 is TGTGCCAGCAGTGTCCTACGGGACTATTGGGGCGAGCAGTACTTC.

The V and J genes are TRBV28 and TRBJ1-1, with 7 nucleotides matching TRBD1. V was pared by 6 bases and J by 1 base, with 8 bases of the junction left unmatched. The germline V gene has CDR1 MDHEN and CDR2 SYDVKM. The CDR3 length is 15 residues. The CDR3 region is CASSYYRGPNTEAFF. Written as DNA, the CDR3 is TGTGCCAGCAGCTATTACAGGGGCCCGAACACTGAAGCTTTCTTT.

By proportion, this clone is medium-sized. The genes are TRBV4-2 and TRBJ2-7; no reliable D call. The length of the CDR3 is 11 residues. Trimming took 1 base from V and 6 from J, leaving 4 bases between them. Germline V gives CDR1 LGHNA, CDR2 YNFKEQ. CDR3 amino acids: CASSQAGEQYF. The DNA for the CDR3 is TGTGCCAGCAGCCAAGCGGGCGAGCAGTACTTC.

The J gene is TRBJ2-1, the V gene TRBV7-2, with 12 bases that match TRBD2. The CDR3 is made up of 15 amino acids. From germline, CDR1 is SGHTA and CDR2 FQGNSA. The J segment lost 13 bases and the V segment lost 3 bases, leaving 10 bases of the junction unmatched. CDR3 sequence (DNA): TGTGCCAGCAGCTTCCCTAGCGGGAGGGCATACGTACAGTTCTTC. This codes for CASSFPSGRAYVQFF.

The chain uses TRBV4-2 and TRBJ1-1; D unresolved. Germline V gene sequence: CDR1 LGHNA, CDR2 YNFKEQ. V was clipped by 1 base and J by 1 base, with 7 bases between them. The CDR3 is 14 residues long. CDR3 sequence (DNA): TGTGCCAGCAGCCAAGGCGTCACGAACACTGAAGCTTTCTTT. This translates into CASSQGVTNTEAFF.

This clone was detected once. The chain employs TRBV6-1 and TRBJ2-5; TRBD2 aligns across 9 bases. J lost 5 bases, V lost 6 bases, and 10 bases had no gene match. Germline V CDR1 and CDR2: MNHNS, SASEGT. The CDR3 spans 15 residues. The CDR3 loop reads CASSHSAGGLETQYF. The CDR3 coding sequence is TGTGCCAGCAGCCACTCTGCGGGGGGGCTGGAGACCCAGTACTTC.

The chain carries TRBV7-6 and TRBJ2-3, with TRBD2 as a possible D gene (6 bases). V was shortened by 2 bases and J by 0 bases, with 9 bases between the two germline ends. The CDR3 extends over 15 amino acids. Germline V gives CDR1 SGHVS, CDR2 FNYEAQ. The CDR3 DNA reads TGTGCCAGCAGCTTATTGGGGGGTAGCACAGATACGCAGTATTTT. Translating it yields CASSLLGGSTDTQYF.

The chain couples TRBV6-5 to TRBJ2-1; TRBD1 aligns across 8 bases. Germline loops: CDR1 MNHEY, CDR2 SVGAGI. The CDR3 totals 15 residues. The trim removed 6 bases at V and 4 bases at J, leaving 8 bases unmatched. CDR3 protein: CASRLTGTGYNEQFF. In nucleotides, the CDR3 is TGTGCCAGCAGATTAACCGGGACAGGATACAATGAGCAGTTCTTC.

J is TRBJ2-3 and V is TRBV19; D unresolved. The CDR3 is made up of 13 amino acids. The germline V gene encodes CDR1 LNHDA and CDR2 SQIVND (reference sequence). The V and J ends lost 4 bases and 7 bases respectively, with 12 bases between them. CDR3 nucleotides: TGTGCCAGTAGTACGGGTGAAGGAAATACGCAGTATTTT. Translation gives CASSTGEGNTQYF.

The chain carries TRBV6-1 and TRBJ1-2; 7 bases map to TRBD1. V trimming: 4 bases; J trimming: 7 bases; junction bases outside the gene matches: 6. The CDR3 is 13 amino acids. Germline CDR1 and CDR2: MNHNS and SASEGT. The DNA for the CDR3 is TGTGCCAGCAGTGTGGCAGGGGGGAGTGGCTACACCTTC. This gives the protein CASSVAGGSGYTF.